The TCR beta chain described here comes from a study of blood T cell repertoires in COVID-19. About the research overall: Sites across the United States, Italy and Spain contributed samples from acute and convalescent COVID-19. Nucleic acid was either cDNA or gDNA, and it came from T cells, B-cell-depleted T cells, or PBMCs.

The CDR3 is made up of 13 amino acids. Germline CDR1 and CDR2: SGHKS and YYEKEE (reference sequence). V shed 1 base and J shed 7 bases, with 9 bases lying between them. Original data processing: Reference gene primer amplification gave nucleated cell count estimates. Data came from immunoSEQ multiplex PCR; TCRdb stores just in-frame clones and leaves some out. That table supplies the V and J calls and clone size; D and trimming were determined from the DNA. The sample has some 120,000 clones; approximately 86% are singletons. The sequenced sample consisted of peripheral blood. This receptor was obtained from a woman aged 45-59 years who had recovered from COVID-19. The chain recombines TRBV5-5 with TRBJ1-5, with no clear D. In DNA, the CDR3 is TGTGCCAGCAGCTTGTCGTCTAGCCAGCCCCAGCATTTT. It specifies CASSLSSSQPQHF. Drawing the rest from reference TRBV5-5 and TRBJ1-5, the complete variable domain is DAGVTQSPTHLIKTRGQQVTLRCSPISGHKSVSWYQQVLGQGPQFIFQYYEKEERGRGNFPDRFSARQFPNYSSELNVNALLLGDSALYLCASSLSSSQPQHFGDGTRLSIL.